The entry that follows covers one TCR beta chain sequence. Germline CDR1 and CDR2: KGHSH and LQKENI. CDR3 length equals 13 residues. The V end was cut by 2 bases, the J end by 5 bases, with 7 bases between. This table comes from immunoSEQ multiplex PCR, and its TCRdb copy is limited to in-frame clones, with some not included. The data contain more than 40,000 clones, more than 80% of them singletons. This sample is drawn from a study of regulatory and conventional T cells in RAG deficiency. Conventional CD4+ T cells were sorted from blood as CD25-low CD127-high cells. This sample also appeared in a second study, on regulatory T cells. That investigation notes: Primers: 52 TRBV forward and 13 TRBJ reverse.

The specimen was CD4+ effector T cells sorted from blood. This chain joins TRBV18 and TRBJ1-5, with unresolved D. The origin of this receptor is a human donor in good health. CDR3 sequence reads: CASSPDLHQPQHF. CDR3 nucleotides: TGTGCCAGCTCACCAGACTTGCATCAGCCCCAGCATTTT.